This is a list of T cell receptor beta chains from one sample in a study of blood T cells in healthy people across ages. TCRdb ran MiXCR on the 5' RACE reads and lists one entry per CDR3 protein. The table lists 1.5 million to 2 million distinct CDR3 sequences, approximately 50% of them singletons. Sequenced sample: blood. These TCRs come from a middle-aged woman in good health. Each CDR3 is given with its conserved first and last residue. Fields, in order: D gene, V gene, clone size, J gene, CDR3 protein, CDR3 DNA. D genes are given only for firm matches. Only part of the rows carry a size: once, few, many, or a class if the clone is expanded.

NA	TRBV11-2	few	TRBJ2-3	CASGGGVAGTDTQYF	TGTGCCAGCGGCGGCGGGGTAGCGGGCACAGATACGCAGTATTTT
TRBD1	TRBV29-1	NA	TRBJ2-3	CSVLGSGTGPDTQYF	TGCAGCGTCCTCGGGAGTGGGACAGGGCCAGATACGCAGTATTTT
NA	TRBV11-2	few	TRBJ2-7	CASSHWAQTRGNSYEQYF	TGTGCCAGCAGCCACTGGGCACAAACGCGTGGGAACTCCTACGAGCAGTACTTC
TRBD2	TRBV7-2	few	TRBJ2-3	CASSFISGTSGSTDTQYF	TGTGCCAGCAGCTTTATTTCCGGGACTAGCGGGAGCACAGATACGCAGTATTTT
NA	TRBV5-5	few	TRBJ2-3	CASSSGHVATDTQYF	TGTGCCAGCAGCTCCGGGCACGTGGCCACAGATACGCAGTATTTT
TRBD1	TRBV12-3/TRBV12-4	NA	TRBJ1-2	CASSFLGQGYGYTF	TGTGCCAGCAGTTTTCTGGGACAGGGGTATGGCTACACCTTC
NA	TRBV6-5	NA	TRBJ1-2	CASGTGPALNYGYTF	TGTGCCAGCGGGACGGGACCGGCCCTTAACTATGGCTACACCTTC
NA	TRBV6-5	NA	TRBJ2-7	CASSYWSLVFYEQYF	TGTGCCAGCAGTTACTGGTCGTTAGTTTTTTACGAGCAGTACTTC
NA	TRBV27	NA	TRBJ2-7	CASSFLTTLWGASYEQYF	TGTGCCAGCAGTTTTTTGACCACCTTGTGGGGTGCTTCCTACGAGCAGTACTTC
TRBD2	TRBV20-1	NA	TRBJ2-4	CSARRRGVGIQYF	TGCAGTGCTAGGCGGCGGGGGGTTGGCATTCAGTACTTC
TRBD2	TRBV28	few	TRBJ2-5	CASKIAGEQETQYF	TGTGCCAGCAAAATAGCGGGAGAACAAGAGACCCAGTACTTC
NA	TRBV9	NA	TRBJ1-6	CASSVEVRSNSPLHF	TGTGCCAGCAGCGTAGAGGTCAGGTCAAATTCACCCCTCCACTTT
NA	TRBV6-5	NA	TRBJ1-5	CASSYSEPAEGNQPQHF	TGTGCCAGCAGTTACTCGGAACCCGCGGAGGGCAATCAGCCCCAGCATTTT